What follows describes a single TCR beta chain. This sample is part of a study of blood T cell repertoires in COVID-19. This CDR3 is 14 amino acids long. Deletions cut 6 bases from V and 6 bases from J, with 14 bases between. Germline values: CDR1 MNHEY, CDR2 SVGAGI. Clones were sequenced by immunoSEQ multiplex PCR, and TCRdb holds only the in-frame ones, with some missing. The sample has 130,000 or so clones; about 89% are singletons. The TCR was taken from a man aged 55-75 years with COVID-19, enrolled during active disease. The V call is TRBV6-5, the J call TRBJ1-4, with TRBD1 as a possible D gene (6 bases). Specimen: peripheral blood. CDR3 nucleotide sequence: TGTGCCAGCAGCCAAGGGGGGGGATATGAAAAACTGTTTTTT. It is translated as CASSQGGGYEKLFF.